This TCR beta chain came from a study of siplizumab effects on memory and regulatory T cells. The V segment lost 1 base and the J segment 4 bases; nucleotides outside the gene matches: 5. The V gene's germline CDR1 is MGHRA and CDR2 YSYEKL. CDR3 length: 15 residues. Repertoires were generated with immunoSEQ multiplex PCR, while TCRdb's copy carries only in-frame clones and drops some. The sample has some 100,000 clones, roughly 93% seen once. This clone showed up just once. Material for sequencing was CD8+ T cells sorted from blood. The genes are TRBV4-1 and TRBJ2-7; 9 positions agree with TRBD2. The receptor was derived from a human donor in good health. The CDR3 sequence: CASSQVAGGQYEQYF. CDR3 nucleotide sequence: TGCGCCAGCAGCCAAGTGGCGGGGGGGCAATACGAGCAGTACTTC.